These T cell receptor beta chains were read from a single sample in a study of cytomegalovirus exposure and HLA in healthy donors. Profiling relied on immunoSEQ multiplex PCR, and the TCRdb table lists in-frame clones only, not all of them. This sample carries 150,000 to 180,000 clones, 80% to 90% of them seen once, and the ten largest clones take around 20%. The specimen was PBMCs. These receptors came from a man between 18 and 29 years old in good health and CMV-seropositive. Both conserved end residues are part of each CDR3. D genes are given only for firm matches. Clone size is given for some rows only: seen once, a few or many times, or a class if the clone is expanded.

abundance	d_gene	v_gene	j_gene	CDR3nt	CDR3aa
-	-	TRBV6-5	TRBJ2-7	TGTGCCAGCAGCCCGGGAGTCCCCTACGAGCAGTACTTC	CASSPGVPYEQYF
-	TRBD1	TRBV11-1	TRBJ2-5	TGTGCCAGCAGCTTACTCGGACAGGCTACAGGAGAGACCCAGTACTTC	CASSLLGQATGETQYF
-	-	TRBV5-4	TRBJ2-7	TGTGCCAGCAGCCCCGGAGGGGTCAGGGTTGCCTACGAGCAGTACTTC	CASSPGGVRVAYEQYF
-	-	TRBV7-6	TRBJ2-5	TGTGCCAGCAGCCCGGCGGGGCATGGGGAGACCCAGTACTTC	CASSPAGHGETQYF
once	-	TRBV29-1	TRBJ1-1	TGCAGTACTAAGGGGAACATGAACACTGAAGCTTTCTTT	CSTKGNMNTEAFF
-	TRBD1	TRBV27	TRBJ1-5	TGTGCCAGCAGCGCCGGGACAGGTGCCCAGCCCCAGCATTTT	CASSAGTGAQPQHF
-	TRBD2	TRBV11-2	TRBJ2-5	TGTGCCAGCAGCTTGCGGCGGGGGGAAGAGACCCAGTACTTC	CASSLRRGEETQYF
-	TRBD1	TRBV19	TRBJ2-2	TGTGCCAGCCGTTGGGGACAGGGGAAGAACACCGGGGAGCTGTTTTTT	CASRWGQGKNTGELFF
-	-	TRBV7-7	TRBJ2-1	TGTGCCAGCAGCCCCAGCGAGGAGGGTTACAATGAGCAGTTCTTC	CASSPSEEGYNEQFF
-	TRBD1	TRBV5-1	TRBJ2-7	TGCGCCAGCAGCTTGTTACAGGGGGACGAGCAGTACTTC	CASSLLQGDEQYF
-	-	TRBV6-5	TRBJ1-1	TGTGCCAGCAGTTACTCGACAAGGTCAAACACTGAAGCTTTCTTT	CASSYSTRSNTEAFF
once	TRBD1	TRBV30	TRBJ2-2	TGTGCCTGGAGTGTACGGGTAGGGGGCGGTGGCGGGGAGCTGTTTTTT	CAWSVRVGGGGGELFF
-	TRBD1	TRBV6-1	TRBJ1-1	TGTGCCAGCAGTGAAGGGCACAGGGGGCGGAACACTGAAGCTTTCTTT	CASSEGHRGRNTEAFF
once	TRBD2	TRBV10-3	TRBJ2-1	TGTGCCATCAGTGAGTCGCGATGGGGGACTAGCTCCTACAATGAGCAGTTCTTC	CAISESRWGTSSYNEQFF
-	TRBD2	TRBV5-1	TRBJ2-5	TGCGCCAGCAGCTTGGGGCTAGCGGGAGAGACCCAGTACTTC	CASSLGLAGETQYF
few	-	TRBV25-1	TRBJ1-2	TGTGCCAGCAGTGATAACTTAGAGGGCTACACCTTC	CASSDNLEGYTF
-	-	TRBV18	TRBJ1-1	TGTGCCAGCTCACCCGGGAGAAACACTGAAGCTTTCTTT	CASSPGRNTEAFF
-	-	TRBV4-3	TRBJ1-5	TGCGCCAGCAGCCAAGATGGGGCCCAGCCCCAGCATTTT	CASSQDGAQPQHF
-	TRBD1	TRBV4-2	TRBJ2-1	TGTGCCAGCAGCCAGACCGGACAGGGGGTTTACAATGAGCAGTTCTTC	CASSQTGQGVYNEQFF
-	-	TRBV6-5	TRBJ2-7	TGTGCCAGCAGTTACCGGCAAGGCGGCTACGAGCAGTACTTC	CASSYRQGGYEQYF
-	TRBD1	TRBV7-2	TRBJ1-2	TGTGCCAGCAGCTCCGGACAGGCGGGTGGCTACACCTTC	CASSSGQAGGYTF
-	TRBD1	TRBV6-5	TRBJ1-3	TGTGCCAGCAGTTACACCCAGGGGGCAGCGGGAAACACCATATATTTT	CASSYTQGAAGNTIYF
many	TRBD1	TRBV27	TRBJ2-3	TGTGCCAGCAGTTTATTGGGACAGGGGGGGGTCACAGATACGCAGTATTTT	CASSLLGQGGVTDTQYF
-	-	TRBV6-1	TRBJ1-1	TGTGCCAGCACTCTACTTGAGAACACTGAAGCTTTCTTT	CASTLLENTEAFF
-	TRBD2	TRBV9	TRBJ2-1	TGTGCCAGCAGCCCGCGGCCGGGGGGGAGCGGGAGCTCCTACAATGAGCAGTTCTTC	CASSPRPGGSGSSYNEQFF
-	TRBD2	TRBV6-6	TRBJ2-1	TGTGCCAGCTTCCGGAGTAGGGAGGGCAATGAGCAGTTCTTC	CASFRSREGNEQFF
-	-	TRBV4-1	TRBJ1-4	TGCGCCAGCAGCCAAGGCCCATCAGTTTTTGAAAAACTGTTTTTT	CASSQGPSVFEKLFF
-	TRBD1	TRBV5-1	TRBJ1-4	TGCGCCAGCAGCCCACGACAGGGAGATGAAAAACTGTTTTTT	CASSPRQGDEKLFF
-	-	TRBV7-3	TRBJ2-1	TGTGCCAGCAGCCACACACTAGCGCAGGGAAGGGGGGAGCAGTTCTTC	CASSHTLAQGRGEQFF
-	-	TRBV18	TRBJ1-1	TGTGCCAGCTCACCACGAGTCACAGGGATGGGCACTGAAGCTTTCTTT	CASSPRVTGMGTEAFF
-	-	TRBV6-5	TRBJ1-2	TGTGCCAGCAGCAAGCAGGAGGACTATGGCTACACCTTC	CASSKQEDYGYTF
-	-	TRBV18	TRBJ1-5	TGTGCCAGCTCAGTACAGGGCCCGTATAGCAATCAGCCCCAGCATTTT	CASSVQGPYSNQPQHF
-	-	TRBV2	TRBJ1-2	TGTGCCATCCCCCCGGGGTTTAACTATGGCTACACCTTC	CAIPPGFNYGYTF
-	-	TRBV18	TRBJ2-3	TGTGCCAGCTCACGCCGAGGGGGTCCGGTTGATACGCAGTATTTT	CASSRRGGPVDTQYF
-	TRBD1	TRBV2	TRBJ2-3	TGTGCCAGCACCCCGACAGGGGGCCGCACAGATACGCAGTATTTT	CASTPTGGRTDTQYF
-	-	TRBV5-6	TRBJ1-2	TGTGCCAGCAGCTTGGCAGGGGTGGACTATGGCTACACCTTC	CASSLAGVDYGYTF
-	TRBD1	TRBV27	TRBJ1-6	TGTGCCAGCAGTTTAGAAGTGGCGTGGACAGGGGGCTCGTATTCACCCCTCCACTTT	CASSLEVAWTGGSYSPLHF
-	TRBD2	TRBV4-3	TRBJ2-3	TGCGCCAGCAGCCGACAGAATAGCGGGGGGAGTGGCACAGATACGCAGTATTTT	CASSRQNSGGSGTDTQYF
-	-	TRBV23-1	TRBJ2-7	TGCGCCAGCAGTCAATTGCCCCGAAGGGGCTACGAGCAGTACTTC	CASSQLPRRGYEQYF
-	TRBD2	TRBV9	TRBJ2-1	TGTGCCAGCAGCCCGGGACTAGCGGCATCCTACAATGAGCAGTTCTTC	CASSPGLAASYNEQFF
-	-	TRBV29-1	TRBJ2-1	TGCAGCTCAAGTCAGCTCGAGGCCTACAATGAGCAGTTCTTC	CSSSQLEAYNEQFF
-	TRBD2	TRBV30	TRBJ2-5	TGTGCCTGGAGTGTACTAGCGGGAAGGGAGACCCAGTACTTC	CAWSVLAGRETQYF
-	TRBD2	TRBV7-9	TRBJ2-7	TGTGCCAGCAGCTTAAAGCTCGGGGGGGAACACGAGCAGTACTTC	CASSLKLGGEHEQYF
-	-	TRBV6-5	TRBJ1-5	TGTGCCAGCAGTAACAGGGAATCTCAGCCCCAGCATTTT	CASSNRESQPQHF
-	TRBD1	TRBV4-1	TRBJ2-1	TGCGCCAGCAGCCAAGGGGCAGGGGGCCCCCCCGATGAGCAGTTCTTC	CASSQGAGGPPDEQFF